The 8 T cell receptor beta chains reported below all come from one sample, sequenced in a study of CD4 T cells in relation to SARS-CoV-2 and coronaviruses. The unexposed donors gave CD4+ T cells in about 2010-2018, prior to COVID-19. Isolation of CD4+ T cells took place after approximately 11 days in culture. These receptors have no identified antigens. Method: immunoSEQ multiplex PCR; TCRdb's copy keeps in-frame clones and lacks some. This sample carries roughly 19,000 clones, roughly three quarters of them seen once, and the ten largest clones take approximately 15%. The sample consisted of CD4+ T cells from PBMCs, cultured in vitro. The receptor set was obtained from a human donor in good health.

V is TRBV6-5 and J is TRBJ1-1, with TRBD1 matching 9 bases. Unmatched junction bases numbered 10, after V lost 6 bases and J lost 5 bases. Germline CDR1 MNHEY, CDR2 SVGAGI. This CDR3 is built from 15 residues. The CDR3 region has the DNA TGTGCCAGCAGCGGGGCCGGGACAGGGTGGACTGAAGCTTTCTTT. It yields the protein CASSGAGTGWTEAFF.

The J gene is TRBJ1-3, the V gene TRBV11-3; no clear D. This CDR3 is built from 15 residues. V shed 1 base and J shed 0 bases, with 7 bases lying between them. CDR1 SGHNT and CDR2 YENEEA come from the germline V gene. The CDR3 region has the DNA TGTGCCAGCAGCTTAGGGAGCACCTCTGGAAACACCATATATTTT. Translating it yields CASSLGSTSGNTIYF.

The chain is built from TRBV6-4 and TRBJ2-3; D uncertain. The CDR3 loop spans 15 amino acids. Germline loops: CDR1 MRHNA, CDR2 SNTAGT. Deletions cut 0 bases from V and 0 bases from J, with 7 bases between. In DNA form, the CDR3 reads TGTGCCAGCAGTGACTCGTTCGGGAGCACAGATACGCAGTATTTT. Its translation is CASSDSFGSTDTQYF.

The V gene is TRBV23-1, the J gene TRBJ2-7; 10 nucleotides align to TRBD2. TRBV23-1 is filed as an ORF, its function uncertain. V lost 2 bases and J lost 3; bases outside the gene matches: 7. The CDR3 is 16 amino acids. The DNA for the CDR3 is TGCGCCAGCAGTCAACCTTTAGCGGGAGGTGTCTACGAGCAGTACTTC. It encodes CASSQPLAGGVYEQYF.

This chain connects TRBV9 to TRBJ2-3, with a tentative D call TRBD1 (5 bases). Germline V gene lookup returns CDR1 SGDLS and CDR2 YYNGEE. The CDR3 length is 17 residues. The V end lost 0 bases, the J end lost 5 bases, and 19 bases lay between the germline ends. CDR3 in amino acids: CASSVALGQGIVDTQYF. CDR3 in DNA: TGTGCCAGCAGCGTAGCCTTGGGGCAGGGAATAGTAGATACGCAGTATTTT.

The chain combines TRBV6-5 with TRBJ1-4; tentative D call: TRBD1 (5 bases). The CDR3 sequence is 15 residues long. Germline V gives CDR1 MNHEY, CDR2 SVGAGI. V lost 6 bases to trimming and J lost 1 base, with 12 bases between them. The CDR3 nucleotides read TGTGCCAGCAGCCCAGGACACGGAACTAATGAAAAACTGTTTTTT. As protein: CASSPGHGTNEKLFF.

The chain carries TRBV5-1 and TRBJ2-3; 9 bases are shared with TRBD1. V was pared by 3 bases and J by 4 bases, with 18 bases of the junction left unmatched. The CDR3 covers 19 residues. CDR1 and CDR2 from the germline V gene are SGHRS and YFSETQ. The CDR3 loop reads CASSWSGGQGPRGADTQYF. The CDR3 DNA is TGCGCCAGCAGCTGGAGTGGGGGACAGGGCCCCCGCGGCGCAGATACGCAGTATTTT.

This clone was detected only a few times. The chain uses TRBV6-1 and TRBJ1-6; 7 bases align to TRBD1. Germline CDR1 and CDR2: MNHNS and SASEGT. After removal of 4 bases from V and 1 base from J, the junction contained 13 bases not matched to a gene. This CDR3 is built from 19 residues. The CDR3 DNA is TGTGCCAGCAGTGGAGGGGATGTAAGGGGGCCTTCCTATAATTCACCCCTCCACTTT. Encoded protein: CASSGGDVRGPSYNSPLHF.